The rows below give T cell receptor beta chains drawn from one sample of a study of blood T cell repertoires in COVID-19. Assay: immunoSEQ multiplex PCR; the TCRdb copy retains only in-frame clones and omits some. The repertoire holds approximately 440,000 clones, with around 89% as singletons. Source material: peripheral blood. The receptors stem from a woman in her forties or fifties with COVID-19, enrolled during active disease. CDR3s include the opening cysteine and the closing phenylalanine or tryptophan. A D gene is named only where the DNA matches it firmly. Clone size is shown for a subset of rows, as once, few, many or a class of expanded clone.

D,V,size,J,CDR3,DNA
NA,TRBV30,NA,TRBJ2-7,CAWTNSASYEQYF,TGTGCCTGGACCAACAGTGCTTCCTACGAGCAGTACTTC
TRBD1,TRBV11-2,once,TRBJ1-1,CASSSRTGTEAFF,TGTGCCAGCAGCTCTCGGACAGGTACTGAAGCTTTCTTT
NA,TRBV7-9,NA,TRBJ1-1,CASSLDRGNTEAFF,TGTGCCAGCAGCTTAGATCGGGGGAACACTGAAGCTTTCTTT
TRBD1,TRBV4-1,NA,TRBJ1-3,CASSQETGTLHNSFSGNTIYF,TGCGCCAGCAGCCAGGAGACAGGGACCCTCCATAATTCTTTCTCTGGAAACACCATATATTTT
TRBD1,TRBV29-1,NA,TRBJ1-2,CSVGRTGDNYGYTF,TGCAGCGTTGGCAGGACAGGGGACAACTATGGCTACACCTTC
NA,TRBV6-1,NA,TRBJ1-2,CASSEGGFYGYTF,TGTGCCAGCAGTGAGGGGGGGTTCTATGGCTACACCTTC
NA,TRBV12-3/TRBV12-4,NA,TRBJ1-2,CAIGGGNNYGYTF,TGTGCCATAGGGGGTGGGAATAACTATGGCTACACCTTC
TRBD2,TRBV27,NA,TRBJ2-1,CASSSFRLAGGTEQFF,TGTGCCAGCAGTTCCTTTAGACTAGCGGGGGGAACTGAGCAGTTCTTC
NA,TRBV5-4,NA,TRBJ2-6,CASSLEWEAGANVLTF,TGTGCCAGCAGCTTGGAATGGGAGGCTGGGGCCAACGTCCTGACTTTC
NA,TRBV7-5,NA,TRBJ1-6,CASSASYNSPLHF,TGTGCCAGCAGCGCGTCCTATAATTCACCCCTCCACTTT
TRBD1,TRBV9,NA,TRBJ2-3,CASSASGTGVDTQYF,TGTGCCAGCAGCGCTTCCGGGACAGGGGTCGATACGCAGTATTTT
NA,TRBV11-1,NA,TRBJ2-5,CASSIGQILETQYF,TGTGCCAGCAGCATCGGACAGATCCTAGAGACCCAGTACTTC
NA,TRBV5-1,NA,TRBJ1-1,CASSEGGESGTEAFF,TGCGCCAGCTCCGAGGGCGGGGAGAGCGGCACTGAAGCTTTCTTT
TRBD2,TRBV27,NA,TRBJ2-4,CASRTSGGAKNIQYF,TGTGCCAGCAGGACTAGCGGGGGGGCCAAAAACATTCAGTACTTC
NA,TRBV6-5,NA,TRBJ1-5,CASSRGYGQPQHF,TGTGCCAGCAGTAGGGGTTACGGTCAGCCCCAGCATTTT
NA,TRBV28,NA,TRBJ2-2,CASGRRDPGELFF,TGTGCCAGCGGTCGCAGGGATCCCGGGGAGCTGTTTTTT
NA,TRBV14,NA,TRBJ1-2,CASSQEGAGYGYTF,TGTGCCAGCAGCCAAGAGGGGGCCGGGTATGGCTACACCTTC
NA,TRBV7-9,few,TRBJ1-1,CASSPGRASLNTEAFF,TGTGCCAGCAGCCCCGGGAGGGCCTCTTTGAACACTGAAGCTTTCTTT
NA,TRBV11-2,NA,TRBJ1-6,CASSLKGDANSPLHF,TGTGCCAGCAGCTTAAAGGGGGACGCAAATTCACCCCTCCACTTT
NA,TRBV7-8,NA,TRBJ2-7,CASSLSTRNEQYF,TGTGCCAGCAGCTTGTCCACACGCAACGAGCAGTACTTC
TRBD1,TRBV6-5,NA,TRBJ2-1,CASSPGTGDNEQFF,TGTGCCAGCAGTCCCGGGACAGGGGACAATGAGCAGTTCTTC
NA,TRBV5-5,NA,TRBJ1-5,CASSLGISQSDSNQPQHF,TGTGCCAGCAGCTTGGGGATCTCACAGTCCGATAGCAATCAGCCCCAGCATTTT
NA,TRBV19,NA,TRBJ2-4,CASSATLGAKNIQYF,TGTGCCAGTAGTGCGACCCTTGGGGCAAAAAACATTCAGTACTTC
NA,TRBV7-2,NA,TRBJ1-5,CASNTQGNQPQHF,TGTGCCAGCAACACCCAGGGTAATCAGCCCCAGCATTTT
TRBD2,TRBV5-1,once,TRBJ2-3,CASKELAGSTDTQYF,TGCGCCAGCAAGGAACTAGCGGGCAGCACAGATACGCAGTATTTT
NA,TRBV18,NA,TRBJ2-7,CASSRGHPGEQYF,TGTGCCAGCTCCCGCGGACACCCTGGGGAGCAGTACTTC
NA,TRBV5-1,NA,TRBJ2-1,CASSLIPGNEQFF,TGCGCCAGCAGCTTGATACCAGGCAATGAGCAGTTCTTC
NA,TRBV5-1,NA,TRBJ1-5,CASSGDGQNQPQHF,TGCGCCAGCAGCGGTGACGGACAGAATCAGCCCCAGCATTTT
NA,TRBV4-1,NA,TRBJ1-1,CASSQVPRTVNTEAFF,TGCGCCAGCAGCCAAGTCCCCCGGACAGTGAACACTGAAGCTTTCTTT
NA,TRBV28,NA,TRBJ2-3,CASMRASTDTQYF,TGTGCCAGCATGAGAGCTAGCACAGATACGCAGTATTTT
NA,TRBV29-1,NA,TRBJ2-1,CSVERTYNEQFF,TGCAGCGTTGAGAGGACTTACAATGAGCAGTTCTTC
NA,TRBV3-1/TRBV3-2,NA,TRBJ1-1,CASSATGSTEAFF,TGTGCCAGCAGCGCAACTGGGAGCACTGAAGCTTTCTTT
TRBD2,TRBV9,NA,TRBJ2-1,CASSAPTSGRTTYNEQFF,TGTGCCAGCAGCGCGCCCACTAGCGGGCGAACAACCTACAATGAGCAGTTCTTC
TRBD1,TRBV6-5,NA,TRBJ1-2,CASSYFQGAEGYTF,TGTGCCAGCAGTTACTTCCAGGGGGCAGAGGGCTACACCTTC
TRBD1,TRBV30,NA,TRBJ1-1,CAHRGLNTEAFF,TGTGCCCACAGGGGGTTGAACACTGAAGCTTTCTTT
NA,TRBV6-1,NA,TRBJ1-1,CASSEAVWANTEAFF,TGTGCCAGCAGTGAAGCTGTGTGGGCGAACACTGAAGCTTTCTTT
TRBD2,TRBV4-1,NA,TRBJ2-3,CASSQGTSGALDTQYF,TGCGCCAGCAGCCAGGGGACTAGCGGGGCCCTGGATACGCAGTATTTT
TRBD1,TRBV20-1,NA,TRBJ2-1,CSASGQAISYNEQFF,TGCAGTGCTAGTGGACAGGCGATCTCCTACAATGAGCAGTTCTTC
NA,TRBV18,NA,TRBJ1-2,CASSPGGDGYTF,TGTGCCAGCTCACCAGGGGGCGATGGCTACACCTTC
TRBD1,TRBV6-6,NA,TRBJ1-6,CASSSQRTGQNSPLHF,TGTGCCAGCAGTTCTCAACGGACAGGGCAGAATTCACCCCTCCACTTT
NA,TRBV28,NA,TRBJ1-2,CASSFPTNYGYTF,TGTGCCAGCAGTTTCCCTACTAACTATGGCTACACCTTC
NA,TRBV2,NA,TRBJ2-5,CASSEALTGRETQYF,TGTGCCAGCAGTGAAGCGCTTACAGGGCGAGAGACCCAGTACTTC
NA,TRBV29-1,NA,TRBJ1-3,CSVAESSGNTIYF,TGCAGCGTTGCTGAGAGCTCTGGAAACACCATATATTTT
NA,TRBV3-1/TRBV3-2,NA,TRBJ2-1,CASSLTVTGEQFF,TGTGCCAGCAGCCTCACGGTGACGGGTGAGCAGTTCTTC
TRBD1,TRBV3-1/TRBV3-2,NA,TRBJ1-1,CASSSQGSLNTEAFF,TGTGCCAGCAGCTCACAGGGGTCTTTAAACACTGAAGCTTTCTTT
NA,TRBV6-6,NA,TRBJ2-7,CASSYDHPIRDEQYF,TGTGCCAGCAGTTACGACCACCCCATCCGGGACGAGCAGTACTTC
TRBD1,TRBV24-1,NA,TRBJ2-5,CATKGTGTETQYF,TGTGCCACCAAAGGGACAGGGACCGAGACCCAGTACTTC
NA,TRBV5-8,NA,TRBJ2-6,CASSDLTRPSRFLTF,TGTGCCAGCAGCGACCTAACAAGGCCCTCTAGGTTCCTGACTTTC
NA,TRBV2,NA,TRBJ1-5,CASSEQGGGSDQPQHF,TGTGCCAGCAGTGAACAGGGAGGCGGGAGCGATCAGCCCCAGCATTTT
NA,TRBV9,NA,TRBJ1-5,CASSSGQRNQPQHF,TGTGCCAGCAGCTCGGGACAACGCAATCAGCCCCAGCATTTT
TRBD1,TRBV6-5,NA,TRBJ1-1,CATGTDLNTEAFF,TGTGCCACCGGGACAGATTTGAACACTGAAGCTTTCTTT
NA,TRBV7-8,NA,TRBJ2-7,CASSLGPAGSSYEQYF,TGTGCCAGCAGCTTAGGCCCCGCGGGTAGCTCCTACGAGCAGTACTTC
NA,TRBV12-5,NA,TRBJ1-4,CASGFPRGLFPTNEKLFF,TGTGCTAGTGGTTTCCCAAGGGGCCTATTTCCAACTAATGAAAAACTGTTTTTT
TRBD1,TRBV6-6,NA,TRBJ1-5,CASSARQGGQPQHF,TGTGCCAGCAGTGCGCGACAGGGGGGTCAGCCCCAGCATTTT
NA,TRBV7-3,NA,TRBJ1-6,CASSLVGGGNSPLHF,TGTGCCAGCAGCTTGGTGGGGGGAGGCAATTCACCCCTCCACTTT